These 9 T cell receptor beta chains originate from one sample sequenced in a study of neurological immune-mediated disorders. One entry per CDR3 protein results from TCRdb running MiXCR on the 5' RACE reads. The sample lists tens of thousands of distinct CDR3 sequences; 14% were seen once. Material for sequencing was PBMCs. All receptors derive from a woman in her fifties or sixties in good health.

The chain links TRBV20-1 to TRBJ2-5; 7 positions agree with TRBD2. This CDR3 has 14 residues. CDR1 is DFQATT and CDR2 is SNEGSKA in the germline V gene (reference sequence). Written as DNA, the CDR3 is TGCAGCGTTGCCCGGACTAGTGGCAAAGAGACCCAGTACTTC. This sequence encodes CSVARTSGKETQYF.

This clonotype was seen ten or more times. The V gene is TRBV7-2, the J gene TRBJ2-7; D possibly corresponds to TRBD2 (6 bases). This CDR3 has 13 residues. CDR1 is SGHTA and CDR2 is FQGNSA in the germline V gene. Trimming removed 4 bases at V and 2 bases at J, with 9 bases between. This chain's CDR3 is CASSWTTAYEQYF. DNA of the CDR3: TGTGCCAGCAGCTGGACTACCGCCTACGAGCAGTACTTC.

This clonotype was counted ten times or more. The V and J genes are TRBV7-2 and TRBJ2-7, with 8 bases matching TRBD1. This CDR3 comprises 13 residues. Per the germline V gene, CDR1 is SGHTA and CDR2 is FQGNSA. J lost 3 bases, V lost 5 bases, and 3 bases had no gene match. The CDR3 sequence: CASSRTGFYEQYF. The CDR3 DNA follows: TGTGCCAGCAGCCGGACAGGGTTCTACGAGCAGTACTTC.

The chain couples TRBV7-2 to TRBJ1-1; TRBD1 agrees at 11 bases. The V gene's germline CDR1 is SGHTA and CDR2 FQGNSA. This CDR3 is 15 amino acids long. Trimming removed 5 bases from V and 4 bases from J; junction bases left unmatched: 6. Here the CDR3 reads CASSGWTGGPTEAFF. CDR3 DNA sequence: TGTGCCAGCAGCGGGTGGACAGGGGGCCCCACTGAAGCTTTCTTT.

This clonotype was counted at least ten times. The chain has TRBV5-1 and TRBJ1-1, with no clear D. The V end was cut by 8 bases, the J end by 7 bases, with 18 bases between. CDR3 length equals 13 residues. CDR1 and CDR2 (germline): SGHRS, YFSETQ. The CDR3 nucleotides read TGCGCCAGTGCCCGAATGGCAGGCGTTGAAGCTTTCTTT. Translated: CASARMAGVEAFF.

Worth noting for this clonotype: This may stem from a read error, because a much larger clone lies one nucleotide away. The V gene is TRBV7-2, the J gene TRBJ2-5, with 10 bases aligning to TRBD2. Per the germline V gene, CDR1 is SGHTA and CDR2 is FQGNSA. CDR3 length: 14 residues. This chain's CDR3 is CVSSLRAGGETQYF. The CDR3 DNA reads TGTGTCAGCAGCTTACGAGCGGGGGGGGAGACCCAGTACTTC. Full variable domain (missing parts from reference TRBV7-2 and TRBJ2-5): GAGVSQSPSNKVTEKGKDVELRCDPISGHTALYWYRQSLGQGLEFLIYFQGNSAPDKSGLPSDRFSAERTGGSVSTLTIQRTQQEDSAVYLCVSSLRAGGETQYFGPGTRLLVL.

This clonotype was detected many times. The chain joins TRBV6-5 to TRBJ2-5; the match to TRBD2 covers 8 bases. The CDR3 is made up of 15 amino acids. The germline CDR1 and CDR2 sequences are MNHEY and SVGAGI. J gave up 4 bases and V 6 bases, and 10 bases lay outside the gene matches. CDR3: CASRPPGLGRETQYF. CDR3 sequence (DNA): TGTGCCAGCAGACCCCCGGGACTAGGAAGAGAGACCCAGTACTTC.

At least ten counts were recorded for this clonotype. The V gene is TRBV19, the J gene TRBJ2-1; a possible D gene is TRBD2 (6 bases). The CDR3 extends over 16 amino acids. Trimming removed 8 bases from V and 0 bases from J, with 17 bases in between. Germline values: CDR1 LNHDA, CDR2 SQIVND (reference sequence). This CDR3 reads CASYKFGGSSYNEQFF. CDR3 DNA sequence: TGTGCCAGTTATAAGTTTGGGGGGAGCTCCTACAATGAGCAGTTCTTC. The complete variable domain, with remaining parts taken from reference TRBV19 and TRBJ2-1, reads DGGITQSPKYLFRKEGQNVTLSCEQNLNHDAMYWYRQDPGQGLRLIYYSQIVNDFQKGDIAEGYSVSREKKESFPLTVTSAQKNPTAFYLCASYKFGGSSYNEQFFGPGTRLTVL.

At least ten counts were recorded for this clonotype. The chain uses TRBV3-1 and TRBJ1-1; no clear D gene. This CDR3 is built from 11 residues. V was cut by 7 bases and J by 4 bases, with 7 bases left in between. Per the germline V gene, CDR1 is LGHDT and CDR2 is YNNKEL (reference sequence). The CDR3 here is CASTSPTEAFF. The CDR3 DNA sequence: TGTGCCAGCACTAGCCCCACTGAAGCTTTCTTT.